This TCR beta chain was sequenced in a study of CD8+ T cells in alopecia areata. Study-wide findings and caveats: Although TCR sharing was seen in mice, sharing across patients was less clear, possibly for HLA-related reasons. Scalp specimens additionally yield sequences from normal skin's resident alphabeta T cells. An increase in clonality over normal scalp was evident in lesional scalp, especially alopecia totalis/universalis.

Isolated RNA was reverse transcribed into cDNA used as the sequencing template. Sequencing was performed with immunoSEQ multiplex PCR; in TCRdb, only in-frame clones are kept and a portion is missing. Among 90,000 to 130,000 clones listed, approximately 60% were seen once. Germline CDR1 and CDR2: SGDLS and YYNGEE. CDR3 length equals 15 residues. Germline trimming cut 0 bases from V and 4 bases from J; bases unmatched to any gene: 4. Cell sorting was applied to PBMCs, and CD4+ and CD8+ T cells were collected. On this clone: Its antigen is unidentified.

The chain uses TRBV9 and TRBJ2-5; TRBD1 matches 9 bases. Sequencing was carried out using CD8+ T cells sorted from blood. This TCR was recovered from a human donor in good health. CDR3 in amino acids: CASSVDVGQGETQYF. Here the CDR3 DNA reads TGTGCCAGCAGCGTAGATGTGGGACAGGGAGAGACCCAGTACTTC.